The text below deals with one T cell receptor (beta chain). Its specificity is not known. Germline V CDR1 and CDR2: SQVTM, ANQGSEA. The CDR3 runs 13 residues. The V end was cut by 7 bases, the J end by 0 bases, with 12 bases between. It was with a sample-barcoded 5' primer and a J-beta primer mix that a second PCR of roughly 7 to 12 cycles was run. MiXCR, applied by TCRdb to the 5' RACE reads, yields one record per CDR3 protein. Found here are around 1.1 million distinct CDR3 sequences, around two fifths of them singletons; the top ten hold around 14%. This sample stems from a study of blood T cells in healthy people across ages. Whole-study findings and limits: The recorded TCR beta diversity per million T cells decreased in a roughly linear manner with age.

V gene TRBV29-1 combines with J gene TRBJ1-2, with D maybe TRBD1 (6 bases). The sample consisted of blood. The receptor was isolated from a man between 18 and 35 years old in good health. In nucleotides, the CDR3 is TGCAGCGGAGGGGACACCCCTAACTATGGCTACACCTTC. Its protein product is CSGGDTPNYGYTF.